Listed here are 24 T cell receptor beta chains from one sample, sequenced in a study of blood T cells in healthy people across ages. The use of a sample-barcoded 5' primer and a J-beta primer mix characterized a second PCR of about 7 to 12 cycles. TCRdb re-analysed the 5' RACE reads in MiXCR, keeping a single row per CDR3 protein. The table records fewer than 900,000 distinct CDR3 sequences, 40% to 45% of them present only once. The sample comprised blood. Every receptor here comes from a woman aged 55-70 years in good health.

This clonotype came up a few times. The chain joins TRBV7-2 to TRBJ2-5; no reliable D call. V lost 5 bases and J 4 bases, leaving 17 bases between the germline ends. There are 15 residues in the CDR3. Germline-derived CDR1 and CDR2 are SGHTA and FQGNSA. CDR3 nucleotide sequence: TGTGCCAGCAGCCAAAGTCACGTAGTCTCAGAGACCCAGTACTTC. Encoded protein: CASSQSHVVSETQYF.

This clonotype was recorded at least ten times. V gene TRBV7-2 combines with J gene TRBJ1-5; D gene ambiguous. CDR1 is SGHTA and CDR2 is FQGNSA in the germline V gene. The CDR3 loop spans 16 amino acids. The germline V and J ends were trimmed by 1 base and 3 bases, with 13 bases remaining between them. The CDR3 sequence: CASSLGPAGDNQPQHF. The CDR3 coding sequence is TGTGCCAGCAGCTTAGGGCCGGCGGGTGACAATCAGCCCCAGCATTTT.

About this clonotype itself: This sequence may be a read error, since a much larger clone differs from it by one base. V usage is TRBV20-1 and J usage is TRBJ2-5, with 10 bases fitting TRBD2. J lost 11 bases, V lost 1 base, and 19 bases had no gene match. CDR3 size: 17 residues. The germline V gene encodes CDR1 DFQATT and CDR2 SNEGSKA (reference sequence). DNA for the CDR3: TGCAGTGCTAGAGCGGCTAGCGGGAGAGCGGGGGAGAATGAGCAGTACTTC. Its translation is CSARAASGRAGENEQYF.

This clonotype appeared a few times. DNA of the CDR3: TGTGCCAGCAGGCAGGGGAGTGCAACTAATGAAAAACTGTTTTTT. This translates into CASRQGSATNEKLFF. The rearrangement joins TRBV4-2 to TRBJ1-4, with D perhaps matching TRBD1 (6 bases). Per the germline V gene, CDR1 is LGHNA and CDR2 is YNFKEQ. CDR3 size: 15 residues. The V gene lost 6 bases and the J gene lost 0 bases, with 11 bases spanning the gap.

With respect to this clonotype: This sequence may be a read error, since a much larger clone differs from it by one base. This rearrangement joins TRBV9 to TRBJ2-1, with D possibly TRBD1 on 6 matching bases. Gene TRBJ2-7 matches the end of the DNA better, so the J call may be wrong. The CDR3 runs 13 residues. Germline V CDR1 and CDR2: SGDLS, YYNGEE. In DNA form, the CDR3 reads TGTGCCAGCAGCGGCTACAGGGAAAATGAGCAGTACTTC. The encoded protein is CASSGYRENEQYF.

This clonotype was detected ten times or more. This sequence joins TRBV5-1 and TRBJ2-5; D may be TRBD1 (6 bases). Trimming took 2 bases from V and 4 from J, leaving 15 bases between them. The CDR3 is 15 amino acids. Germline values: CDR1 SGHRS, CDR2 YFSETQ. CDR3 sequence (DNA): TGCGCCAGCAGCTTCTCCAACGGCAGGGGAGAGACCCAGTACTTC. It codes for CASSFSNGRGETQYF.

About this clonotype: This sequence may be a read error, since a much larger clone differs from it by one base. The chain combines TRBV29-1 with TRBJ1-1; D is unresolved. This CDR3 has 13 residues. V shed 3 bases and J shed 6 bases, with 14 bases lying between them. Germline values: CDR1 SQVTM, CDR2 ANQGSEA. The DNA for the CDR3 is TGCAGCGTTGATCACGGAATAAACGCTGAAGCTTTCTTT. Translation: CSVDHGINAEAFF. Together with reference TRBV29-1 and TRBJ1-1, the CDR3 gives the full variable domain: SAVISQKPSRDICQRGTSLTIQCQVDSQVTMMFWYRQQPGQSLTLIATANQGSEATYESGFVIDKFPISRPNLTFSTLTVSNMSPEDSSIYLCSVDHGINAEAFFGQGTRLTVV.

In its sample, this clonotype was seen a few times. CDR3 sequence (DNA): TGTGCCAGCAGCCCAGGCGTGGGACTCGGAAGATACAATGAGCAGTTCTTC. Its translation: CASSPGVGLGRYNEQFF. This chain connects TRBV7-2 to TRBJ2-1; tentatively, D is TRBD2 (6 bases). V lost 5 bases to trimming and J lost 4 bases, with 21 bases between them. CDR1 and CDR2 (germline): SGHTA, FQGNSA. This CDR3 comprises 17 residues.

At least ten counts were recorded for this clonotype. The CDR3 here is CASSTQTAPGTYEQYF. CDR3 bases: TGTGCCAGCAGCACGCAGACAGCTCCCGGGACCTACGAGCAGTACTTC. The chain recombines TRBV21-1 with TRBJ2-7; TRBD1, the table's D call, lacks a check against the DNA. TRBV21-1 is deemed a pseudogene. The CDR3 is 16 residues long.

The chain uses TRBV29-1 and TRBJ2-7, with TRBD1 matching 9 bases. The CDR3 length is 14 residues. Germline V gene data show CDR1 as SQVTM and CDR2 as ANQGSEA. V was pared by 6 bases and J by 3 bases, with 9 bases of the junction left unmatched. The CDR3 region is CSVNTGGGIYEQYF. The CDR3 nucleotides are TGCAGCGTGAATACAGGGGGCGGGATCTACGAGCAGTACTTC.

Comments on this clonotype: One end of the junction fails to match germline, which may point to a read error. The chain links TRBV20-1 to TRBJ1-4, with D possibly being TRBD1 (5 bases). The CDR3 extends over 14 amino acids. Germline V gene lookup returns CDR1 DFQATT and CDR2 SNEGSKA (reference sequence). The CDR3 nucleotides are TGCAGTGCTAGAGGGGGCGGCGCACATGAAAAACCGTTTTTT. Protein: CSARGGGAHEKPFF.

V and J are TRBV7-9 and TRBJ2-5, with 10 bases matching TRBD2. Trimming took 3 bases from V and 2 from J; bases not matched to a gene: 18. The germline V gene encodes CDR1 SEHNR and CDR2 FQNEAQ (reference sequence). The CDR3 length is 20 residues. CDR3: CASSFSLLELAGVSQETQYF. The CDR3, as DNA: TGTGCCAGCAGCTTTTCGCTATTAGAGCTAGCGGGAGTATCTCAAGAGACCCAGTACTTC.

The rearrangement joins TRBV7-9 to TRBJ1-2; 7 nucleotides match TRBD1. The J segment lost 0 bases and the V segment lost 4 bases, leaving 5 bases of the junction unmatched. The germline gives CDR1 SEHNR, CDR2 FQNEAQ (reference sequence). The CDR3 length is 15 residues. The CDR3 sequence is CASSSEDRANYGYTF. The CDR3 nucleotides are TGTGCCAGCAGCTCAGAAGACAGGGCTAACTATGGCTACACCTTC.

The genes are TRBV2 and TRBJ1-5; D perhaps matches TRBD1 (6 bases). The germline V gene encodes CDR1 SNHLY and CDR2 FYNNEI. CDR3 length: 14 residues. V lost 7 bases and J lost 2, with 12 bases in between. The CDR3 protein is CASTGGWRNQPQHF. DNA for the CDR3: TGTGCCAGCACCGGGGGCTGGCGCAATCAGCCCCAGCATTTT.

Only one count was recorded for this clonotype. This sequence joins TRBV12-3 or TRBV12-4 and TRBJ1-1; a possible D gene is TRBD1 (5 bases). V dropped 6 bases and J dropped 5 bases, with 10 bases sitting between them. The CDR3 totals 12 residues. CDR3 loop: CASSKRQTEAFF. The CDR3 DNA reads TGTGCCAGCAGCAAAAGACAGACTGAAGCTTTCTTT.

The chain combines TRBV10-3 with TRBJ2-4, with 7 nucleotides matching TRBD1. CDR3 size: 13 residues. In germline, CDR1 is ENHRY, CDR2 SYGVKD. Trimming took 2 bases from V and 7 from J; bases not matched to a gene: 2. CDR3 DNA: TGTGCCATCAGTGAGGACAGGGAGAACATTCAGTACTTC. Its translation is CAISEDRENIQYF.

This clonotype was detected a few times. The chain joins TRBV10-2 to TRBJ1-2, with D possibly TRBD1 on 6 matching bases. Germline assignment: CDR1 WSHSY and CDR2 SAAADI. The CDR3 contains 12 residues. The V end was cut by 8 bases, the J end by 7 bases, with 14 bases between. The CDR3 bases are TGCGCCAGCCAGCCAGGGGATGGTGGCTACACCTTC. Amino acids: CASQPGDGGYTF.

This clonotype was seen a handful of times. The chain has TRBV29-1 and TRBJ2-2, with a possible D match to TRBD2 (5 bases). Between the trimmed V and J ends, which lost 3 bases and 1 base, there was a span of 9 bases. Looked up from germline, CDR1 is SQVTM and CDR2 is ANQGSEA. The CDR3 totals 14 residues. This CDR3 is CSVEASKNTGELFF. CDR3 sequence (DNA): TGCAGCGTTGAGGCTAGCAAGAACACCGGGGAGCTGTTTTTT.

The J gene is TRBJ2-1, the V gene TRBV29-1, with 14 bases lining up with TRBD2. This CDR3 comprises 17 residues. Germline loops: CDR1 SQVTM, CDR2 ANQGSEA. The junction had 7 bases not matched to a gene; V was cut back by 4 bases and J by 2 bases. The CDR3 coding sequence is TGCAGCGTTGTCGGACTAGCGGGAGGAGAGGCCTACAATGAGCAGTTCTTC. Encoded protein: CSVVGLAGGEAYNEQFF.

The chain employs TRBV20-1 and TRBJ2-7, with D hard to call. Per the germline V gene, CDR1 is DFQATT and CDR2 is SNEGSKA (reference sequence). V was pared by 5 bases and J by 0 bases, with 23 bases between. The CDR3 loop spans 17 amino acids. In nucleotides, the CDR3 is TGCAGTGCTTCTGATTTCACGCGGCCGGCGAGCTCCTACGAGCAGTACTTC. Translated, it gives CSASDFTRPASSYEQYF.

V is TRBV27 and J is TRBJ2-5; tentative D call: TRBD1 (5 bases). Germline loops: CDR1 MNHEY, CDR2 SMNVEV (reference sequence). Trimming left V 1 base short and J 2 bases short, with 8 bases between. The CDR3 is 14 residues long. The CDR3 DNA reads TGTGCCAGCAGTTTATTACGACAGCAAGAGACCCAGTACTTC. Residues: CASSLLRQQETQYF.

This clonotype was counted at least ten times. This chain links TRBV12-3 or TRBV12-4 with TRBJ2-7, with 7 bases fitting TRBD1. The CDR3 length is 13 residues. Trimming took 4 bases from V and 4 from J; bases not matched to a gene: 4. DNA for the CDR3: TGTGCCAGCAGTTCGGGACAGCCGTACGAGCAGTACTTC. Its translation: CASSSGQPYEQYF.

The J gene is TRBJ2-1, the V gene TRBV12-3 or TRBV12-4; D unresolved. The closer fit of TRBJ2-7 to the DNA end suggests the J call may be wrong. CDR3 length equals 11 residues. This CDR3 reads CVTSSYNEQYF. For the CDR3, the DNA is TGTGTAACCAGCTCCTACAATGAGCAGTACTTC.

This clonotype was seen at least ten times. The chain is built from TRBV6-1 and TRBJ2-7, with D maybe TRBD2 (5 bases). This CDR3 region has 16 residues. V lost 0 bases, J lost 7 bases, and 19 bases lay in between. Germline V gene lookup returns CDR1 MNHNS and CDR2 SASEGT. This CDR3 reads CASSEARTLAGREQYF. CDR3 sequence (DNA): TGTGCCAGCAGTGAAGCGCGGACCCTAGCCGGAAGGGAGCAGTACTTC.